Here is one T cell receptor beta chain with its context. Its target is not known. PCR employed 60 Vbeta and 13 Jbeta primers. Sequencing used immunoSEQ multiplex PCR; TCRdb keeps in-frame clones, though not all of them. The sample has about 160,000 clones, 80% seen once. Germline V CDR1 and CDR2: LGHNA, YSLEER. The CDR3 totals 14 residues. Trimming removed 4 bases from V and 3 bases from J, with 12 bases in between. The data were taken from a study of cytomegalovirus exposure and HLA in healthy donors. The overall study: HLA-typed donors contributed some 85 million unique TCRs, which were held in an early data release. Broader study findings: High specificity and sensitivity for cytomegalovirus status were reported for the classifier. For most subjects, TCR beta sequences were reported to predict HLA-A and HLA-B alleles with accuracy.

This receptor was obtained from a woman aged 45-59 years in good health and CMV-seropositive. The V call is TRBV4-3, the J call TRBJ1-2; no firm D call. The sequencing sample was made of PBMCs. The CDR3 coding sequence is TGCGCCAGCAGCCCCACGTCAGGTGACTATGGCTACACCTTC. This codes for CASSPTSGDYGYTF.